The 18 T cell receptor beta chains below all came from one sample that was sequenced in a study of esophageal squamous cell carcinoma under preoperative chemotherapy. The sample's time point: after preoperative PTX-NDP chemotherapy. TCRdb called the PCR reads again in MiXCR, with one record for every CDR3 protein. The sample shows 34,000 or so distinct CDR3 sequences, 40% to 60% of them seen only once. This specimen was taken from a patient given preoperative chemotherapy. The origin of the receptors is a human donor with esophageal squamous cell carcinoma. The donor label of this sample is uncertain.

Details on this clonotype: In this CDR3 the conserved last residue, phenylalanine or tryptophan, is missing, so a read error is likely. The limits of the CDR3 on the DNA are not certain, so only TCRdb's listed CDR3 is given. The chain links TRBV7-3 to TRBJ2-5; the D call TRBD2 from the table was never checked on the DNA. The CDR3 totals 13 residues, both ends included. Germline V gene lookup returns CDR1 SGHTA and CDR2 FQGTGA. CDR3 region: CASSATSEATRLL.

This clonotype was detected only once. J is TRBJ2-5 and V is TRBV12-3 or TRBV12-4; weak D call: TRBD2 (7 bases). With the DNA end fitting TRBJ2-3 better, the J assignment may be wrong. The CDR3 consists of 16 residues. Here the CDR3 DNA reads TGTGCCAGCAGTACTACTAGGGGGGGTGCCACAGCGACCCAGTATTTT. Its translation is CASSTTRGGATATQYF.

The chain employs TRBV4-2 and TRBJ2-5, with 8 nucleotides matching TRBD2. Germline values: CDR1 LGHNA, CDR2 YNFKEQ. J lost 4 bases, V lost 0 bases, and 10 bases had no gene match. This CDR3 contains 17 residues. This CDR3 reads CASSQDYQRGGGETQYF. The CDR3, as DNA: TGTGCCAGCAGCCAAGATTATCAACGGGGGGGCGGAGAGACCCAGTACTTC.

The CDR3 DNA reads as TGTGCCAGCGCGGGGTTGGGGGGCAGGGCCGAAGAGACCCAGTACTTC. Protein sequence: CASAGLGGRAEETQYF. The V call is TRBV7-9, the J call TRBJ2-5; either TRBD1 or TRBD2 may fit D (6 bases each). V was pared by 8 bases and J by 3 bases, with 22 bases between. Germline CDR1 reads SEHNR; CDR2 reads FQNEAQ (reference sequence). The CDR3 totals 16 residues.

On this clonotype itself: The CDR3 does not end in the conserved phenylalanine or tryptophan, so this is likely a read error. The J gene is TRBJ2-5, the V gene TRBV6-1; D is ambiguous. The CDR3 loop spans 12 amino acids. Germline lookup yields CDR1 MNHNS and CDR2 SASEGT. The V gene lost 6 bases and the J gene lost 9 bases, with 14 bases spanning the gap. The CDR3 reads CASSRSQTSQYS. Written as DNA, the CDR3 is TGTGCCAGCAGCCGATCCCAAACGTCCCAGTACTCC.

This clonotype was detected only a few times. The chain recombines TRBV6-1 with TRBJ2-1, with D unresolved. The V gene lost 3 bases and the J gene lost 10 bases, with 16 bases spanning the gap. The germline V gene encodes CDR1 MNHNS and CDR2 SASEGT. CDR3 length: 14 amino acids. CDR3 nucleotide sequence: TGTGCCAGCAGTGACTTGGAAGACACCTACGAGCAGTTCTTC. It translates to CASSDLEDTYEQFF.

The chain has TRBV5-4 and TRBJ2-7; 7 bases fit TRBD1. Germline CDR1 and CDR2: SGHNT and YYREEE (reference sequence). V gave up 4 bases and J gave up 4 bases; unmatched junction bases: 5. The CDR3 is 13 residues long. CDR3 nucleotides: TGTGCCAGCAGCGGCGGACAGGATTACGAGCAGTACTTC. Amino acid sequence: CASSGGQDYEQYF.

This clonotype was seen just once. The rearrangement uses TRBV12-3 or TRBV12-4 and TRBJ2-3; TRBD2 agrees at 7 bases. The CDR3 consists of 15 residues. For the CDR3, the DNA is TGTGGCGGGGGTTGCGGGGGTAGGGACGCAGATACGCAGTATTTT. Amino acid sequence: CGGGCGGRDADTQYF.

In its sample, this clonotype ranks as medium-sized. The chain couples TRBV7-2 to TRBJ2-1, with 9 bases identical to TRBD1. Germline trimming cut 7 bases from V and 4 bases from J; bases unmatched to any gene: 5. The germline V gene has CDR1 SGHTA and CDR2 FQGNSA. The CDR3 loop spans 14 amino acids. CDR3 loop: CASNRDRAYNEQFF. CDR3 coding DNA: TGTGCCAGCAACCGGGACAGGGCATACAATGAGCAGTTCTTC.

V usage is TRBV11-2 and J usage is TRBJ2-5; no definite D call. Germline-derived CDR1 and CDR2 are SGHAT and FQNNGV. V lost 3 bases and J 4 bases, leaving 9 bases between the germline ends. The CDR3 extends over 13 amino acids. Here the CDR3 reads CASSFEARETQYF. The DNA for the CDR3 is TGTGCCAGCAGCTTTGAGGCTCGAGAGACCCAGTACTTC.

This clonotype was counted many times. This rearrangement joins TRBV7-3 to TRBJ2-6, with D maybe TRBD1 (5 bases). V gave up 3 bases and J gave up 2 bases, with 8 bases separating them. This CDR3 spans 15 amino acids. Germline-derived CDR1 and CDR2 are SGHTA and FQGTGA. The DNA for the CDR3 is TGTGCCAGCAGCTTCACAGGTCCTGGGGCCAACGTCCTGACTTTC. Its translation is CASSFTGPGANVLTF.

V usage is TRBV7-2 and J usage is TRBJ2-5; the D call may be TRBD1 or TRBD2 (6 bases each). The J call may be in error: the DNA end matches TRBJ2-4 better. Germline V gene data show CDR1 as SGHTA and CDR2 as FQGNSA. The CDR3 has 18 residues. The CDR3 nucleotides are TGTGCCAGCAGCTTAGAGGTCACCGGGGGCAGTGACCAAGACATTCAGTACTTC. It specifies CASSLEVTGGSDQDIQYF.

In this sample, this clonotype turned up once. This chain connects TRBV6-2 or TRBV6-3 to TRBJ2-5, with D possibly matching TRBD2 (7 bases). The CDR3 spans 15 residues. CDR1 is MNHEY and CDR2 is SVGEGT in the germline V gene. V shed 8 bases and J shed 4 bases, with 20 bases lying between them. CDR3 bases: TGTGCCAGCCAGAATTACGGCGGGGGCGGAGAGACCCAGTACTTC. Translating it yields CASQNYGGGGETQYF.

Worth noting for this clonotype: Mismatch with germline at one junction end may stem from a read error. The V and J genes are TRBV7-6 and TRBJ2-3; 8 positions agree with TRBD1. The CDR3 is 14 residues long. Germline values: CDR1 SGHVS, CDR2 FNYEAQ. The CDR3 sequence: CGSRGLGVTNTQYF. DNA of the CDR3: TGCGGCAGCAGGGGGCTGGGAGTCACAAACACGCAGTATTTT.

This clonotype has at least ten counts. This chain links TRBV24-1 with TRBJ2-3; 10 nucleotides match TRBD1. Germline CDR1 is KGHDR and CDR2 is SFDVKD. Germline trimming cut 9 bases from V and 5 bases from J; bases unmatched to any gene: 7. The CDR3 loop spans 14 amino acids. For the CDR3, the DNA is TGTGCCACCGGCGGGACAGGGGCGCAAGATACGCAGTATTTT. It specifies CATGGTGAQDTQYF.

Details on this clonotype: At one end the junction does not follow the germline gene, possibly because of a read error. The chain joins TRBV7-8 to TRBJ2-3; D tentatively fits TRBD1 or TRBD2 (5 bases each). This CDR3 comprises 16 residues. The V gene's germline CDR1 is SGHVS and CDR2 FQNEAQ. The CDR3 coding sequence is TGTGCCAGCAGCAACCTAGGGGTGGGACCCAAAGATACTCAGTATTTC. This encodes CASSNLGVGPKDTQYF.

This clonotype occurred once. This sequence joins TRBV7-8 and TRBJ2-3, with 12 bases fitting TRBD2. This CDR3 region has 16 residues. V shed 5 bases and J 9 bases; nucleotides not matched to a gene: 12. Germline CDR1 SGHVS, CDR2 FQNEAQ. The CDR3: CASSDLAGGDQETQYF. CDR3 DNA: TGTGCCAGCAGCGACCTAGCGGGGGGGGACCAAGAGACGCAGTATTTT.

At least ten counts were recorded for this clonotype. The chain carries TRBV12-3 or TRBV12-4 and TRBJ2-1; 10 bases map to TRBD1. The CDR3 covers 14 residues. The ends lost 7 bases at V and 13 bases at J; junction bases unmatched: 13. The CDR3 spells CASTDRGRGETQFF. The CDR3 nucleotides are TGTGCCAGCACCGACAGGGGGCGCGGGGAGACCCAGTTCTTC.